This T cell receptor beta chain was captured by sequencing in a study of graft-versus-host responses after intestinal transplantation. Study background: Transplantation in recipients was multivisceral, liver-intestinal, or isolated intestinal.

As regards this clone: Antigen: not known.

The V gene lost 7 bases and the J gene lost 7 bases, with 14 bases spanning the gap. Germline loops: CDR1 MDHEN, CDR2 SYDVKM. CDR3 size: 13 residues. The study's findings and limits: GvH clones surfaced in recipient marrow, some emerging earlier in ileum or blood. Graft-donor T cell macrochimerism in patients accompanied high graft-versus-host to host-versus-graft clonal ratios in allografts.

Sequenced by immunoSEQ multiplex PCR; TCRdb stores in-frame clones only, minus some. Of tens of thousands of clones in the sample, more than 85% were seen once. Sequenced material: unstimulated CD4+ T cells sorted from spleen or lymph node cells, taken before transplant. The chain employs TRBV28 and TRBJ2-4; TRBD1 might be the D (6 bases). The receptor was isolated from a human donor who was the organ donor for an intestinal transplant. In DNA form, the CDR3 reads TGTGCCAGCAATTACAGGGACGGGAACATTCAGTACTTC. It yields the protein CASNYRDGNIQYF. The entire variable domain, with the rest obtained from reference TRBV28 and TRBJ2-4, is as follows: DVKVTQSSRYLVKRTGEKVFLECVQDMDHENMFWYRQDPGLGLRLIYFSYDVKMKEKGDIPEGYSVSREKKERFSLILESASTNQTSMYLCASNYRDGNIQYFGAGTRLSVL.